This T cell receptor beta chain was captured by sequencing in a study of blood T cell repertoires in COVID-19. Study overall: PBMCs, B-cell-depleted T cells, or T cells were the source of the cDNA or gDNA that made up the material.

Original processing methods: Amplification of reference gene primers provided the estimated nucleated cell counts. Profiling relied on immunoSEQ multiplex PCR, and the TCRdb table lists in-frame clones only, not all of them. For V, J and clone size, that table is used; D and trimming come from the DNA. The repertoire holds approximately 93,000 clones, roughly 79% seen once, with about 10% in the top ten. This CDR3 contains 16 residues. After removal of 2 bases from V and 1 base from J, the junction contained 7 bases not matched to a gene. The genes are TRBV6-7 and TRBJ2-7, with 8 bases identical to TRBD2. TRBV6-7 has ORF status, its function being uncertain. The sequenced material came from peripheral blood. The clonotype was recovered from a woman aged 80 or over with acute or convalescent COVID-19. CDR3 amino acids: CASSYALAGLSYEQYF. The CDR3 bases are TGTGCCAGCAGTTACGCCCTAGCGGGCCTATCCTACGAGCAGTACTTC.